This entry describes one TCR beta chain. Its matching antigen is unknown. This entry is derived from a study of OX40 agonist ivuxolimab in advanced cancers. Generated by immunoSEQ multiplex PCR, the TCRdb table keeps only in-frame clones and is missing some. The sample records 82,000 or so clones, about 85% being singletons. Broader study findings: CD4+ and CD8+ blood T cells expanded clonally by week 6 at 0.1 to 3.0 mg/kg.

Per the germline V gene, CDR1 is LNHNV and CDR2 is YYDKDF (reference sequence). The length of the CDR3 is 16 residues. J lost 6 bases, V lost 1 base, and 2 bases had no gene match. This clonotype was obtained from an adult with an advanced solid tumor such as melanoma, head and neck, liver or kidney cancer. The chain couples TRBV15 to TRBJ1-6; TRBD1 matches 11 bases. Sample: CD4+ or CD8+ T cells sorted from blood, taken in a trial of the OX40 agonist ivuxolimab. CDR3 sequence: CATSRGTGGRNSPLHF. In DNA form, the CDR3 reads TGTGCCACCAGCAGAGGGACAGGGGGCCGTAATTCACCCCTCCACTTT.